These 32 T cell receptor beta chains were sequenced from one sample in a study of blood T cell repertoires in COVID-19. The repertoire was sequenced with immunoSEQ multiplex PCR; TCRdb's copy has only in-frame clones and lacks some. The sample shows roughly 76,000 clones, around 89% of them seen only once. The sequenced sample consisted of PBMCs or T cells enriched from blood (not recorded which). These receptors came from a woman between 50 and 59 years old with acute COVID-19.

The J gene is TRBJ2-3, the V gene TRBV7-8; 7 bases fit TRBD1. In germline, CDR1 is SGHVS, CDR2 FQNEAQ. This CDR3 spans 16 amino acids. Trimming took 4 bases from V and 2 from J; bases not matched to a gene: 9. The CDR3 loop reads CASSSDRDRTTDTQYF. In DNA form, the CDR3 reads TGTGCCAGCAGCTCTGACAGGGACCGCACCACAGATACGCAGTATTTT.

The chain links TRBV6-5 to TRBJ2-7; D may be TRBD2 (5 bases). Germline values: CDR1 MNHEY, CDR2 SVGAGI. The CDR3 contains 13 residues. Trimming removed 6 bases at V and 3 bases at J, with 12 bases between. CDR3 DNA: TGTGCCAGCAGGTCGGGGTCCTACTACGAGCAGTACTTC. Amino acid sequence: CASRSGSYYEQYF.

This rearrangement joins TRBV6-5 to TRBJ1-2, with D tentatively TRBD1 (6 bases). Germline V gives CDR1 MNHEY, CDR2 SVGAGI. There are 16 residues in the CDR3. V lost 0 bases to trimming and J lost 3 bases, with 14 bases between them. CDR3 sequence reads: CASSYSILQGHYGYTF. As DNA, the CDR3 is TGTGCCAGCAGTTACTCGATTCTTCAGGGGCACTATGGCTACACCTTC.

This chain joins TRBV6-5 and TRBJ1-2, with a tentative D call TRBD1 (5 bases). CDR1 is MNHEY, CDR2 SVGAGI, per germline. Trimming cost V 4 bases and J 4 bases, with 19 bases left between them. The CDR3 contains 16 residues. CDR3 sequence (DNA): TGTGCCAGCAGTTCGTACAATGCGGGGGTCCTCTATGGCTACACCTTC. Translated, it gives CASSSYNAGVLYGYTF.

The genes are TRBV11-2 and TRBJ2-4; D is unclear. This CDR3 is built from 14 residues. Trimming took 1 base from V and 4 from J, leaving 8 bases between them. Per the germline V gene, CDR1 is SGHAT and CDR2 is FQNNGV. The CDR3 nucleotides read TGTGCCAGCAGCTTAGTAGACGGGAAAAACATTCAGTACTTC. This encodes CASSLVDGKNIQYF.

The rearrangement links TRBV30 to TRBJ1-1; D remains unclear. The germline V gene encodes CDR1 GTSNPN and CDR2 SVGIG (reference sequence). The CDR3 consists of 15 residues. V shed 0 bases and J shed 5 bases, with 16 bases lying between them. CDR3 bases: TGTGCCTGGAGTGTGCCCGAGAGGGTTACGACTGAAGCTTTCTTT. Its protein product is CAWSVPERVTTEAFF.

This clone came up a few times. The rearrangement links TRBV5-1 to TRBJ1-1; 8 bases agree with TRBD1. The germline V gene encodes CDR1 SGHRS and CDR2 YFSETQ. J gave up 10 bases and V 2 bases, and 16 bases lay outside the gene matches. The length of the CDR3 is 16 residues. The chain's CDR3 is CASSFGGRQGLGGAFF. CDR3 DNA sequence: TGCGCCAGCAGCTTTGGGGGCCGACAGGGGCTTGGTGGAGCTTTCTTT.

The chain uses TRBV6-1 and TRBJ2-1; 9 bases are shared with TRBD2. The CDR3 spans 17 residues. CDR1 is MNHNS, CDR2 SASEGT, per germline. V dropped 4 bases and J dropped 3; count of bases not matched to a gene: 10. The DNA for the CDR3 is TGTGCCAGCAGTGTCGTGGGGCTAGCGGGACACTACAATGAGCAGTTCTTC. Its translation: CASSVVGLAGHYNEQFF.

This chain links TRBV9 with TRBJ2-6; 8 nucleotides line up with TRBD1. Germline V gives CDR1 SGDLS, CDR2 YYNGEE. This CDR3 is built from 15 residues. Trimming removed 3 bases from V and 4 bases from J; junction bases left unmatched: 3. The DNA for the CDR3 is TGTGCCAGCAGCGACCCAGGGGGCGGGGCCAACGTCCTGACTTTC. Translating gives CASSDPGGGANVLTF.

The chain recombines TRBV3-1 (or the pseudogene TRBV3-2) with TRBJ2-5, with D unresolved. This CDR3 is 14 amino acids long. The germline V and J ends were trimmed by 1 base and 4 bases, with 10 bases remaining between them. CDR1 is LGHDT and CDR2 is YNNKEL in the germline V gene (reference sequence). CDR3 in DNA: TGTGCCAGCAGCCAAGTGCTAGTCTCAGAGACCCAGTACTTC. Its translation: CASSQVLVSETQYF.

V usage is TRBV19 and J usage is TRBJ1-1, with D maybe TRBD1 (6 bases). This CDR3 contains 15 residues. Germline V lookup: CDR1 LNHDA, CDR2 SQIVND (reference sequence). V gave up 5 bases and J gave up 5 bases, with 18 bases separating them. CDR3 bases: TGTGCCAGTAGTCCACAGGGAGGGGTTGGTACTGAAGCTTTCTTT. This sequence encodes CASSPQGGVGTEAFF.

This chain connects TRBV7-8 to TRBJ2-7; D gene uncertain. The ends were cut back, 4 bases at V and 7 bases at J, with 8 bases in the middle. Germline CDR1 and CDR2: SGHVS and FQNEAQ. This CDR3 contains 11 residues. The CDR3 is CASSSPQEQYF. The CDR3, as DNA: TGTGCCAGCAGCTCCCCTCAGGAGCAGTACTTC.

The rearrangement uses TRBV19 and TRBJ2-1, with TRBD1 identical over 7 bases. Germline V CDR1 and CDR2: LNHDA, SQIVND (reference sequence). The J segment lost 7 bases and the V segment lost 1 base, leaving 7 bases of the junction unmatched. The CDR3 contains 15 residues. In DNA, the CDR3 is TGTGCCAGTAGTATAGCCGGGGACAGACAAAATGAGCAGTTCTTC. It is translated as CASSIAGDRQNEQFF.

CDR3 protein: CASSLGSRNGELFF. The CDR3 DNA reads TGTGCCAGCAGCTTAGGATCGCGAAACGGGGAGCTGTTTTTT. The chain employs TRBV11-3 and TRBJ2-2; D is ambiguous. Germline CDR1 and CDR2: SGHNT and YENEEA. This CDR3 is built from 14 residues. Deletions cut 1 base from V and 7 bases from J, with 10 bases between.

The J gene is TRBJ1-2, the V gene TRBV6-4, with 8 bases that match TRBD1. The germline gives CDR1 MRHNA, CDR2 SNTAGT. The junction had 7 bases not matched to a gene; V was cut back by 8 bases and J by 2 bases. The CDR3 sequence is 14 residues long. The CDR3 bases are TGTGCCAGCTCCAGGGACAGGTCAAACTATGGCTACACCTTC. It is translated as CASSRDRSNYGYTF.

The chain links TRBV19 to TRBJ2-7; TRBD1 agrees at 9 bases. This CDR3 has 14 residues. V shed 5 bases and J 3 bases; nucleotides not matched to a gene: 5. Germline V gene sequence: CDR1 LNHDA, CDR2 SQIVND (reference sequence). DNA for the CDR3: TGTGCCAGTAGTCTTGGGGGACAGGGCTACGAGCAGTACTTC. It encodes CASSLGGQGYEQYF.

The chain recombines TRBV19 with TRBJ1-5; 7 nucleotides match TRBD1. Germline V gene sequence: CDR1 LNHDA, CDR2 SQIVND (reference sequence). V shed 5 bases, J shed 3 bases, and the junction held 10 bases outside the gene matches. The CDR3 contains 16 residues. The CDR3 here is CASSPRRGQNNQPQHF. The CDR3 DNA reads as TGTGCCAGTAGTCCCCGGCGGGGACAGAACAATCAGCCCCAGCATTTT.

The V and J genes are TRBV18 and TRBJ1-2; D not resolved. The germline gives CDR1 KGHSH, CDR2 LQKENI. Trimming stripped 0 bases from V and 7 bases from J, with 12 bases between. The CDR3 is 14 amino acids. The CDR3 protein is CASSPPDGIGGYTF. The DNA of the CDR3 is TGTGCCAGCTCACCACCGGACGGGATTGGTGGCTACACCTTC.

The CDR3 DNA sequence: TGTGCCAGTACCGGACAGGGGGCCGGTATAAATGAGCAGTTCTTC. Its translation is CASTGQGAGINEQFF. The rearrangement joins TRBV19 to TRBJ2-1, with 11 bases lining up with TRBD1. CDR1 and CDR2 from the germline V gene are LNHDA and SQIVND (reference sequence). The CDR3 is 15 amino acids. The V gene end was trimmed by 7 bases and the J gene end by 7 bases; junction bases not matched to a gene: 9.

This clone was observed once. The chain combines TRBV7-2 with TRBJ2-1; no reliable D call. This CDR3 comprises 15 residues. Germline V gene sequence: CDR1 SGHTA, CDR2 FQGNSA. V was clipped by 6 bases and J by 1 base, with 13 bases between them. The CDR3 nucleotides read TGTGCCAGCAGTCTCGAGCGAATTTCCTACAATGAGCAGTTCTTC. This sequence encodes CASSLERISYNEQFF.

This chain connects TRBV30 to TRBJ2-4; TRBD2 matches at 10 bases. The germline CDR1 and CDR2 sequences are GTSNPN and SVGIG (reference sequence). V gave up 3 bases and J gave up 7 bases; unmatched junction bases: 0. This CDR3 has 12 amino acids. This CDR3 is CAWRGLANIQYF. The CDR3 bases are TGTGCCTGGAGGGGACTAGCGAACATTCAGTACTTC.

The chain is built from TRBV5-6 and TRBJ2-1; D possibly corresponds to TRBD1 (6 bases). The CDR3 spans 13 residues. Germline CDR1 reads SGHDT; CDR2 reads YYEEEE. The V end lost 4 bases, the J end lost 7 bases, and 12 bases lay between the germline ends. The DNA of the CDR3 is TGTGCCAGCAGCCTAGGCAGGGGAAATGAGCAGTTCTTC. It translates to CASSLGRGNEQFF.

The CDR3 bases are TGCGCCAGCAGCCAAGATTTATGGGACAGCCTCTATGGCTACACCTTC. Its translation: CASSQDLWDSLYGYTF. This chain uses TRBV4-1 with TRBJ1-2, with 7 bases aligning to TRBD1. Trimming at V came to 0 bases and at J to 4 bases, leaving 8 bases not matched to a gene. Germline V lookup: CDR1 MGHRA, CDR2 YSYEKL. There are 16 residues in the CDR3.

DNA for the CDR3: TGTGCCAGCAGTTACCCCCTAGCGGGAGTACAAGAGACCCAGTACTTC. Its protein is CASSYPLAGVQETQYF. This sequence joins TRBV7-2 and TRBJ2-5; 10 bases align to TRBD2. Germline CDR1 and CDR2: SGHTA and FQGNSA. Trimming took 6 bases from V and 2 from J; bases not matched to a gene: 9. The CDR3 spans 16 residues.

V usage is TRBV18 and J usage is TRBJ2-2; 12 bases are a match to TRBD2. The germline gives CDR1 KGHSH, CDR2 LQKENI. V was pared by 3 bases and J by 7 bases, with 3 bases of the junction left unmatched. The CDR3 length is 15 residues. CDR3 amino acids: CASSPGLAGHGELFF. The CDR3 coding sequence is TGTGCCAGCTCACCCGGACTAGCGGGACACGGGGAGCTGTTTTTT.

The rearrangement uses TRBV19 and TRBJ1-5, with TRBD1 matching over 9 bases. The length of the CDR3 is 16 residues. V dropped 3 bases and J dropped 6; count of bases not matched to a gene: 9. Looked up from germline, CDR1 is LNHDA and CDR2 is SQIVND (reference sequence). CDR3 sequence reads: CASSIETGTGSQPQHF. The CDR3 coding sequence is TGTGCCAGTAGTATCGAGACCGGGACAGGGAGTCAGCCCCAGCATTTT. Drawing the rest from reference TRBV19 and TRBJ1-5, the complete variable domain is DGGITQSPKYLFRKEGQNVTLSCEQNLNHDAMYWYRQDPGQGLRLIYYSQIVNDFQKGDIAEGYSVSREKKESFPLTVTSAQKNPTAFYLCASSIETGTGSQPQHFGDGTRLSIL.

The chain uses TRBV19 and TRBJ1-1, with D maybe TRBD1 (6 bases). V shed 4 bases and J shed 4 bases, with 16 bases lying between them. Germline values: CDR1 LNHDA, CDR2 SQIVND (reference sequence). The length of the CDR3 is 15 residues. The CDR3 DNA is TGTGCCAGTAGTACCTCCGGGACACCGACCACTGAAGCTTTCTTT. As protein: CASSTSGTPTTEAFF.

The CDR3 bases are TGTGCCAGCAGTCTCCTCCCAGGGGATTATAGCAATCAGCCCCAGCATTTT. Amino acids: CASSLLPGDYSNQPQHF. This chain connects TRBV27 to TRBJ1-5, with D possibly TRBD1 on 6 matching bases. The CDR3 runs 17 residues. CDR1 is MNHEY, CDR2 SMNVEV, per germline (reference sequence). The V end lost 5 bases, the J end lost 0 bases, and 17 bases lay between the germline ends.

This rearrangement joins TRBV18 to TRBJ1-1; maybe TRBD1 (6 bases). The V and J ends lost 2 bases and 4 bases respectively, with 14 bases between them. The CDR3 totals 15 residues. CDR1 and CDR2 from the germline V gene are KGHSH and LQKENI. CDR3 amino acids: CASSPSTGAATEAFF. The CDR3 region has the DNA TGTGCCAGCTCACCATCGACAGGCGCGGCCACTGAAGCTTTCTTT.

The gene calls are TRBV6-5 and TRBJ1-5; 8 bases line up with TRBD1. Per the germline V gene, CDR1 is MNHEY and CDR2 is SVGAGI. The CDR3 totals 14 residues. Trimming removed 9 bases from V and 5 bases from J; junction bases left unmatched: 9. The CDR3 reads CASDGTGIYQPQHF. In DNA form, the CDR3 reads TGTGCCAGTGACGGGACAGGTATTTATCAGCCCCAGCATTTT.

The chain uses TRBV6-5 and TRBJ2-7, with D perhaps TRBD2 (6 bases). Germline V gene sequence: CDR1 MNHEY, CDR2 SVGAGI. Trimming stripped 8 bases from V and 0 bases from J, with 11 bases between. The CDR3 contains 13 residues. CDR3 loop: CASRDSSSYEQYF. CDR3 coding DNA: TGTGCCAGCCGGGACTCCAGCTCCTACGAGCAGTACTTC.

This clone has a handful of counts. V usage is TRBV7-8 and J usage is TRBJ2-1; the match to TRBD2 covers 8 bases. CDR1 is SGHVS, CDR2 FQNEAQ, per germline. The V gene end was trimmed by 1 base and the J gene end by 0 bases; junction bases not matched to a gene: 5. The CDR3 runs to 17 residues. The CDR3 coding sequence is TGTGCCAGCAGCTTAGGAAGCGGGAGCGTCTCCTACAATGAGCAGTTCTTC. Translation: CASSLGSGSVSYNEQFF.